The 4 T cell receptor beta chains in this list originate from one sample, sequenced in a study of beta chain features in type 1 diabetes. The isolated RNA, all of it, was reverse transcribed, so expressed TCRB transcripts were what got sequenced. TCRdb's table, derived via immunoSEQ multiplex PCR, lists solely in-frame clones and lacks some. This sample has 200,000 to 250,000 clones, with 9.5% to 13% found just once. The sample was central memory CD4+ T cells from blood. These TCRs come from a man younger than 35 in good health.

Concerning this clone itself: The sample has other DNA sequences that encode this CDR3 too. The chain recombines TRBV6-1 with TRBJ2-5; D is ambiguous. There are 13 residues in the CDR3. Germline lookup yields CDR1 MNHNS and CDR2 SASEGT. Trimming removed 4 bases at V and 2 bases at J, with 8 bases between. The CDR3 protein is CASSGPRQETQYF. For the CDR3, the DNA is TGTGCCAGCAGTGGACCCCGACAAGAGACCCAGTACTTC.

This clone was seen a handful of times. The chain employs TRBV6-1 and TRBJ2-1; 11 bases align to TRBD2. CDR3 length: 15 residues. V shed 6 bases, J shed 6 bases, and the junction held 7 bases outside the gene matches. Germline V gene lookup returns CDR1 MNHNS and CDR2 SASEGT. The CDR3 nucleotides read TGTGCCAGCAGACAACTAGCGGGAGCAGGCAATGAGCAGTTCTTC. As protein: CASRQLAGAGNEQFF.

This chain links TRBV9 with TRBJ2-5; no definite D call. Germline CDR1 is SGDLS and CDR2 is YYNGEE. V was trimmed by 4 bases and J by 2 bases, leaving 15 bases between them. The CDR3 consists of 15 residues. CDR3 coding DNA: TGTGCCAGCAGCTCTCAGTCGGAGTGGCAAGAGACCCAGTACTTC. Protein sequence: CASSSQSEWQETQYF.

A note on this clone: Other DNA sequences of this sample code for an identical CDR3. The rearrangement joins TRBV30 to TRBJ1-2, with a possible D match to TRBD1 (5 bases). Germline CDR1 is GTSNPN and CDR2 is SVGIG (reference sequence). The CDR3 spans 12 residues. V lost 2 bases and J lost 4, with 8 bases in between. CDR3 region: CAWSSGLYGYTF. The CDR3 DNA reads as TGTGCCTGGAGTTCGGGGCTCTATGGCTACACCTTC.